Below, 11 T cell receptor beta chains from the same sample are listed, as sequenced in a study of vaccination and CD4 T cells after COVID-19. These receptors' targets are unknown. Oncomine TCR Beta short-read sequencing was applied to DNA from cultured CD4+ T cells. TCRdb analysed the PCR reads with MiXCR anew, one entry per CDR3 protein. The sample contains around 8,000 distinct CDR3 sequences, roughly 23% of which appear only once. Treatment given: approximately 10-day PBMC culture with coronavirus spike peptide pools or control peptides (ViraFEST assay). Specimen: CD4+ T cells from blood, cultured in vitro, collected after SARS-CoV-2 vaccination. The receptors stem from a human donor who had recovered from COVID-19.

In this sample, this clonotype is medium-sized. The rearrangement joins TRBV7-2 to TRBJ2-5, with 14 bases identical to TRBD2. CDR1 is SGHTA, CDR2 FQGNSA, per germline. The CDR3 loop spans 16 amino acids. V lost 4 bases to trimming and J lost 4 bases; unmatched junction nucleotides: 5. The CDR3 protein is CASSSNGLAGGETQYF. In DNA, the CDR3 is TGTGCCAGCAGCTCAAACGGACTAGCGGGAGGAGAGACCCAGTACTTC.

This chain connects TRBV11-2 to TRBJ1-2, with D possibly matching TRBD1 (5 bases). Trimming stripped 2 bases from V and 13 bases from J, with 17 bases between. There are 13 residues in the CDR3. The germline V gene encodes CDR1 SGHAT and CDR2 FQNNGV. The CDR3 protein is CASSLRDPTYLTF. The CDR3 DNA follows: TGTGCCAGCAGCTTAAGGGACCCCACCTATCTCACCTTC. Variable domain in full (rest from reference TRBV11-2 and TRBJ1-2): EAGVAQSPRYKIIEKRQSVAFWCNPISGHATLYWYQQILGQGPKLLIQFQNNGVVDDSQLPKDRFSAERLKGVDSTLKIQPAKLEDSAVYLCASSLRDPTYLTFGSGTRLTVV.

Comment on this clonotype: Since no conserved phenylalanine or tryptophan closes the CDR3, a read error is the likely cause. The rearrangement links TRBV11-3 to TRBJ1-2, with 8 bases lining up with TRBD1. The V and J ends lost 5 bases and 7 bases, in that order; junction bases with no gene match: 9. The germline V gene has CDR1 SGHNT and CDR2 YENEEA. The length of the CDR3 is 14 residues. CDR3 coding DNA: TGTGCCAGCAGCCCTCACAGGGGGGTGAGTGGCTACACCCTC. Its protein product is CASSPHRGVSGYTL.

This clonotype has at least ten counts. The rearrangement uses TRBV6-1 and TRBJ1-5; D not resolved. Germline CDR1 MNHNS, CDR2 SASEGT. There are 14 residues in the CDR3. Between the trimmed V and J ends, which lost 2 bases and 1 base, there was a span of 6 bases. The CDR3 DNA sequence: TGTGCCAGCAGTGAACAGGTCAGCAATCAGCCCCAGCATTTT. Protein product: CASSEQVSNQPQHF.

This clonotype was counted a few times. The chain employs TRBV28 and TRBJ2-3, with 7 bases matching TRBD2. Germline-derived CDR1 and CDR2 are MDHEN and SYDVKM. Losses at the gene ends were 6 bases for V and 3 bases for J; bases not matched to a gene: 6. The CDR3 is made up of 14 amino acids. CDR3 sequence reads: CASRGLLRTDTQYF. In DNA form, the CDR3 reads TGTGCCAGCAGGGGACTATTAAGGACAGATACGCAGTATTTT. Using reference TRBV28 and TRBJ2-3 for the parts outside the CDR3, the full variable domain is DVKVTQSSRYLVKRTGEKVFLECVQDMDHENMFWYRQDPGLGLRLIYFSYDVKMKEKGDIPEGYSVSREKKERFSLILESASTNQTSMYLCASRGLLRTDTQYFGPGTRLTVL.

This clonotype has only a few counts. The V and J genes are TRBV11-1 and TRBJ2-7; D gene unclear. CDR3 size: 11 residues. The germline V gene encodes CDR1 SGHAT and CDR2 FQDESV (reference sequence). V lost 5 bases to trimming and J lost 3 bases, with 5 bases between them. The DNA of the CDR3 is TGTGCCAGCAGCAAGAACTACGAGCAGTACTTC. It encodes CASSKNYEQYF.

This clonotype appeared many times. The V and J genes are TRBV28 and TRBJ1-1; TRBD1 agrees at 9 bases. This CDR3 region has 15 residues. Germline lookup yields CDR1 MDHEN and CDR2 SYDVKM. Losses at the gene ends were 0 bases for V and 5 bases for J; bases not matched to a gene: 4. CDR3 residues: CASSLWDRGGTEAFF. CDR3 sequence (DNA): TGTGCCAGCAGTTTATGGGACAGGGGAGGAACTGAAGCTTTCTTT.

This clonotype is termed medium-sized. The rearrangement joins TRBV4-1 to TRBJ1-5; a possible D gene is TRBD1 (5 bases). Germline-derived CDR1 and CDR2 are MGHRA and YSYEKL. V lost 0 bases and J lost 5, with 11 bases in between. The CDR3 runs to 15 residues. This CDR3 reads CASSQDWGRHQPQHF. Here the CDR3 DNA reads TGCGCCAGCAGCCAAGATTGGGGGAGGCATCAGCCCCAGCATTTT.

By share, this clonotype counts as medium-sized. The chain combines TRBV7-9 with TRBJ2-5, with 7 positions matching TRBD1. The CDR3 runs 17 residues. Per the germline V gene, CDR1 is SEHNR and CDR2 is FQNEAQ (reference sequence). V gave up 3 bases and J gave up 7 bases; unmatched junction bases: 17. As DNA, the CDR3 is TGTGCCAGCAGCTTCGGCGCAGGGGGTTTCAGTGGGACGACCCAGTACTTC. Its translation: CASSFGAGGFSGTTQYF. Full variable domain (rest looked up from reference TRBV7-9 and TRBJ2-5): DTGVSQNPRHKITKRGQNVTFRCDPISEHNRLYWYRQTLGQGPEFLTYFQNEAQLEKSRLLSDRFSAERPKGSFSTLEIQRTEQGDSAMYLCASSFGAGGFSGTTQYFGPGTRLLVL.

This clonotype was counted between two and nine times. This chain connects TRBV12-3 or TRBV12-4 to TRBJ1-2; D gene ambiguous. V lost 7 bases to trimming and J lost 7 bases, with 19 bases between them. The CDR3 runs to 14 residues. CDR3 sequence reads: CASTPGRFPRGYTF. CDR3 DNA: TGTGCCAGCACCCCAGGACGGTTTCCCCGTGGCTACACCTTC.

CDR3 residues: CASSLGWYNEQYF. The CDR3 region has the DNA TGCGCCAGCAGCTTGGGTTGGTATAACGAGCAGTACTTC. The genes are TRBV5-1 and TRBJ2-7; no definite D call. The CDR3 is 13 amino acids. Germline CDR1 is SGHRS and CDR2 is YFSETQ. Trimming shortened V by 0 bases and J by 5 bases, and 9 bases separated the two germline ends.